These T cell receptor beta chains were read from a single sample in a study of control samples from healthy donors and cancer patients. Libraries were prepared by immunoSEQ multiplex PCR; TCRdb keeps only in-frame clonotypes and omits some of them. The sample records roughly 130,000 clones, 93% being singletons. What was sequenced was PBMCs. The receptor source for this set is a man aged 45-65 years with head and neck cancer. Both conserved end residues are part of each CDR3. A D gene is named only where the DNA matches it firmly. A row's size may be missing; if present it is once, few, many or a size class.

clone size,J gene,V gene,D gene,CDR3 DNA,CDR3 protein
.,TRBJ2-7,TRBV4-1,TRBD2,TGCGCCAGCAGCCAAGATGCCGCGGGGGGACGCGAGCAGTACTTC,CASSQDAAGGREQYF
.,TRBJ2-2,TRBV5-1,.,TGCGCCAGCAGCGAACAGGTGAACACCGGGGAGCTGTTTTTT,CASSEQVNTGELFF
.,TRBJ1-2,TRBV7-2,TRBD1,TGTGCCAGCAGCCTCTCGACAGGGGTGACGTATGGCTACACCTTC,CASSLSTGVTYGYTF
.,TRBJ1-6,TRBV30,.,TGTGCCTGGAGAGGGACAAGGCATAATTCACCCCTCCACTTT,CAWRGTRHNSPLHF
.,TRBJ2-1,TRBV5-8,TRBD2,TGTGCCAGCAGCCCAAGAGGAGCGGGGGGACTCTACAATGAGCAGTTCTTC,CASSPRGAGGLYNEQFF
.,TRBJ1-6,TRBV14,.,TGTGCCAGCAGCCGTGTGGCGAGCTCCTATAATTCACCCCTCCACTTT,CASSRVASSYNSPLHF
.,TRBJ2-3,TRBV4-2,TRBD2,TGTGCCAGCAGCCCCCTCGGGGGGACTAGCGGGGGGACACAGTATTTT,CASSPLGGTSGGTQYF
.,TRBJ2-7,TRBV7-2,TRBD1,TGTGCCAGCAGCTTAGGGGTTGACAGGGGTAGCTACGAGCAGTACTTC,CASSLGVDRGSYEQYF
.,TRBJ1-1,TRBV9,.,TGTGCCAGCGGAGAGGATAACACTGAAGCTTTCTTT,CASGEDNTEAFF
.,TRBJ2-5,TRBV9,TRBD1,TGTGCCAGCAGCGCCCCTGGACAGGGGGCCGGAGAGACCCAGTACTTC,CASSAPGQGAGETQYF
.,TRBJ2-1,TRBV5-1,TRBD1,TGCGCCAGCAGCTTCTCAGGGGGATTCGATGAGCAGTTCTTC,CASSFSGGFDEQFF
.,TRBJ1-2,TRBV10-3,.,TGTGCCATCAGTGAGGGCAACTATGGCTACACCTTC,CAISEGNYGYTF
.,TRBJ2-7,TRBV30,TRBD1,TGTGCCGCGGACAGGGCTTGGAGCGAGCAGTACTTC,CAADRAWSEQYF
.,TRBJ1-2,TRBV28,.,TGTGCCAGCAGTTCTCTTGGGGGAAACTATGGCTACACCTTC,CASSSLGGNYGYTF
few,TRBJ1-6,TRBV6-5,.,TGTGCCAGCAGGTGGGGATCAAACAATTCACCCCTCCACTTT,CASRWGSNNSPLHF
once,TRBJ2-3,TRBV9,TRBD2,TGTGCCAGCAGCGTAGACGGCGGGGGATACACAGATACGCAGTATTTT,CASSVDGGGYTDTQYF